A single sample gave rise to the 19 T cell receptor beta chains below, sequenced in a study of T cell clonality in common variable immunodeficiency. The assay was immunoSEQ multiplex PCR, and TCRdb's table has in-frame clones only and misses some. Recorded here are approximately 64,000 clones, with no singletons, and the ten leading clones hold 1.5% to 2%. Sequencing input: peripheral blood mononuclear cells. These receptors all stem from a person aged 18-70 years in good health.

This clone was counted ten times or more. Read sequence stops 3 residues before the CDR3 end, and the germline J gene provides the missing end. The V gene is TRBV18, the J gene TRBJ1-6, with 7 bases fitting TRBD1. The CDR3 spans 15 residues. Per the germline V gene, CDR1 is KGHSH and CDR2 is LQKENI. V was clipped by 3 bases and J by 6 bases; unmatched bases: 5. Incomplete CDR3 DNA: TGTGCCAGCTCACCCTATGGGACAGTTAATTCACCC. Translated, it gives CASSPYGTVNSP. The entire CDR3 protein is CASSPYGTVNSPLHF.

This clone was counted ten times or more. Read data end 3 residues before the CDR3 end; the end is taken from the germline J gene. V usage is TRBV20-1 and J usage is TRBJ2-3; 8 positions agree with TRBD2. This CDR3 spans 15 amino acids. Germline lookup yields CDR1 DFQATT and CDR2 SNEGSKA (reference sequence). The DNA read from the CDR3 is TGCAGTGCTATCCCGCCCGGGACTAGTAGCCTCGCG. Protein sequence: CSAIPPGTSSLA. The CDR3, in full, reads CSAIPPGTSSLAQYF.

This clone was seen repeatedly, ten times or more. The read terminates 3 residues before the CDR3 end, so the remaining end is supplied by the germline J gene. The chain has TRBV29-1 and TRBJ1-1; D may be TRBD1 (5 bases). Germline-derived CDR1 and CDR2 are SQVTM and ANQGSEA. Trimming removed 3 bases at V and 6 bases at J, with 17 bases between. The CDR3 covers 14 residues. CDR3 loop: CSVDLFAGSPEAFF. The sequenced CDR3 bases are TGCAGCGTTGATCTTTTTGCAGGGAGCCCTGAA.

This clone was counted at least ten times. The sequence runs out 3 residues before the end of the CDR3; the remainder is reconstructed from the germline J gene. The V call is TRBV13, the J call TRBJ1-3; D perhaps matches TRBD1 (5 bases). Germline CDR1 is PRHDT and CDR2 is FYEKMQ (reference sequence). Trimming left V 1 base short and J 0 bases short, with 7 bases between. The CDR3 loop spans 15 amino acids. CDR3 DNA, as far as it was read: TGTGCCAGCAGCTTAGAGGGGCGCTCTGGAAACACC. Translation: CASSLEGRSGNT. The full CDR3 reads CASSLEGRSGNTIYF.

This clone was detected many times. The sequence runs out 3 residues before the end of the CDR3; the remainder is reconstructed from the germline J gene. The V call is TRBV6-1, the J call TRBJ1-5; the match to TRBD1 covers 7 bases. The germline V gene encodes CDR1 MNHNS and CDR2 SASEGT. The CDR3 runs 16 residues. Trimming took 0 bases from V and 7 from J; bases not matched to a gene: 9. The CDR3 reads CASSEALRQGEQPQHF. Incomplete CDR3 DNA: TGTGCCAGCAGTGAAGCGCTTCGACAGGGCGAGCAGCCC.

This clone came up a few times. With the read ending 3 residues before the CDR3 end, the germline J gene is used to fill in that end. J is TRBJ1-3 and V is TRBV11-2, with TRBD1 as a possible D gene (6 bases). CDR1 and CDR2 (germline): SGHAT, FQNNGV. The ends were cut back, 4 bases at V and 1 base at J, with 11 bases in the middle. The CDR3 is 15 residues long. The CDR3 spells CASSSGQWSGNTIYF. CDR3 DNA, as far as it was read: TGTGCCAGCAGCTCGGGACAATGGTCTGGAAACACC.

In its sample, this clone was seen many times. Here the CDR3 reads CASSRTGGNSPLHF. The part of the CDR3 DNA that was read is TGTGCCAGCAGCCGGACAGGAGGAAATTCACCC. The chain joins TRBV14 to TRBJ1-6, with TRBD1 matching over 7 bases. The read ends 3 residues early relative to the CDR3; the germline J gene fills the gap. V was clipped by 4 bases and J by 7 bases; unmatched bases: 4. Germline V lookup: CDR1 SGHDN, CDR2 FVKESK. CDR3 length: 14 amino acids.

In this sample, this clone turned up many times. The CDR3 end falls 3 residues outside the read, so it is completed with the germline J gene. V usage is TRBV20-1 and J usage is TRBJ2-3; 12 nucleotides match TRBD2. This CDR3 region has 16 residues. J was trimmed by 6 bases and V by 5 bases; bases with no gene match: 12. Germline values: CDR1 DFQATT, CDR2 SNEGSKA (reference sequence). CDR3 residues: CSAGSPASGREDTQYF. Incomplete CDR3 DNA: TGCAGTGCTGGGAGCCCGGCTAGCGGGAGGGAGGATACG.

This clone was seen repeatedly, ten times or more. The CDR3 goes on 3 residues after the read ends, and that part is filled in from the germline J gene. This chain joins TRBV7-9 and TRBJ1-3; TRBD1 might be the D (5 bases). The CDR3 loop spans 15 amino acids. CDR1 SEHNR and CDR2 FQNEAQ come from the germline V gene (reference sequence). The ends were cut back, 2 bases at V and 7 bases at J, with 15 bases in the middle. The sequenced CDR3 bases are TGTGCCAGCAGCTTATGGGGCGAGAGTCAGAACACC. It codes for CASSLWGESQNT. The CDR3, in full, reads CASSLWGESQNTIYF.

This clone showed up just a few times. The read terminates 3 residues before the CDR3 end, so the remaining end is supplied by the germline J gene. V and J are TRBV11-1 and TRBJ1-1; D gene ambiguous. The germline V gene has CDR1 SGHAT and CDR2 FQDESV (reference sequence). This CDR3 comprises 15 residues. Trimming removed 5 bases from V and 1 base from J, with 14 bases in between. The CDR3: CASSLGVPGNTEAFF. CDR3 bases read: TGTGCCAGCAGCCTCGGGGTGCCGGGGAACACTGAA.

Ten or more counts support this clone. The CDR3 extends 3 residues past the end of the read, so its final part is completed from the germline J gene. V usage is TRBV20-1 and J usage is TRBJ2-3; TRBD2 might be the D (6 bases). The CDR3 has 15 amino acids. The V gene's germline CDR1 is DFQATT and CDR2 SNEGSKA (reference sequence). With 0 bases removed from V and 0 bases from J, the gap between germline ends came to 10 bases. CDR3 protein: CSARDLEGSTDTQYF. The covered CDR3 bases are TGCAGTGCTAGAGATCTGGAGGGTAGCACAGATACG.

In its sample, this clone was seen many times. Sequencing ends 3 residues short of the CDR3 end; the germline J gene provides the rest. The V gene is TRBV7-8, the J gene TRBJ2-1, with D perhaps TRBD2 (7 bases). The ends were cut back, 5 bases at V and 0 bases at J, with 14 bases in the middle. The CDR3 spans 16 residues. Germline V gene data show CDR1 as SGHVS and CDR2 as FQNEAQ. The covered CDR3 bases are TGTGCCAGCAGCCCGCGGGGGCGGACCTCCTACAATGAG. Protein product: CASSPRGRTSYNE. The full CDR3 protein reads CASSPRGRTSYNEQFF. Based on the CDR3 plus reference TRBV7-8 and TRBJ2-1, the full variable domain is GAGVSQSPRYKVAKRGQDVALRCDPISGHVSLFWYQQALGQGPEFLTYFQNEAQLDKSGLPSDRFFAERPEGSVSTLKIQRTQQEDSAVYLCASSPRGRTSYNEQFFGPGTRLTVL.

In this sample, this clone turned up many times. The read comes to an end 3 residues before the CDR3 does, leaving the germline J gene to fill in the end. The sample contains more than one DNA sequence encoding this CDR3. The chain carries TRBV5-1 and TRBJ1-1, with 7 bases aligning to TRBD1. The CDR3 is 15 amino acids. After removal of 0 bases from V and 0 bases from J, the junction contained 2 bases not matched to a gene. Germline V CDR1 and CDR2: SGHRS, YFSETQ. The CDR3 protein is CASSLAGTVNTEAFF. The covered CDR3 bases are TGCGCCAGCAGCTTGGCCGGGACAGTGAACACTGAA. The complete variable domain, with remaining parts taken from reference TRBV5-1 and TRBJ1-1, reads KAGVTQTPRYLIKTRGQQVTLSCSPISGHRSVSWYQQTPGQGLQFLFEYFSETQRNKGNFPGRFSGRQFSNSRSEMNVSTLELGDSALYLCASSLAGTVNTEAFFGQGTRLTVV.

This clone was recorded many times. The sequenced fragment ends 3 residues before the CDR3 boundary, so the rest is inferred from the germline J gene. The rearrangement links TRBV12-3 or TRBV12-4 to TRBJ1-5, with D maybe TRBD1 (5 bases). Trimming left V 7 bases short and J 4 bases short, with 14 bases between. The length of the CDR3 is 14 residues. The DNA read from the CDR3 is TGTGCCAGCAAAGGCGGGGGAGCTAATCAGCCC. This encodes CASKGGGANQP. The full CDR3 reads CASKGGGANQPQHF.

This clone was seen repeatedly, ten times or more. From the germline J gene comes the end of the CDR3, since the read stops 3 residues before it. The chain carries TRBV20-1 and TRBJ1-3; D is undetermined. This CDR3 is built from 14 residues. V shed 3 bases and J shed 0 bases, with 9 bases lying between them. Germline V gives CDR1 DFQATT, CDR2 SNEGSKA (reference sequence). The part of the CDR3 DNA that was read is TGCAGTGCTAGGCCGGACTACTCTGGAAACACC. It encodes CSARPDYSGNT. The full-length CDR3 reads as CSARPDYSGNTIYF.

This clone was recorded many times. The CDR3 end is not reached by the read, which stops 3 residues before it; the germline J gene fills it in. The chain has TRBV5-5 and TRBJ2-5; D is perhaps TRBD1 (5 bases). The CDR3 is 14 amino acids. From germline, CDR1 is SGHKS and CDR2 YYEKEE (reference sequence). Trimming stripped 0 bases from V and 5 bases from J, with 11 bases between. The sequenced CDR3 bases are TGTGCCAGCAGCTTGGCTAGACAGTCGGAGACC. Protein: CASSLARQSET. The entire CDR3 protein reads CASSLARQSETQYF.

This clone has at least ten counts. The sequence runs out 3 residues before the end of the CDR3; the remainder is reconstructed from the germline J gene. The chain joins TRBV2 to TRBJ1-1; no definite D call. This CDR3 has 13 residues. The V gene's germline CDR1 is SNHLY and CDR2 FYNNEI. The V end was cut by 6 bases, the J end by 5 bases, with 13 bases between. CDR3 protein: CASSGGRVTEAFF. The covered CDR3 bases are TGTGCCAGCAGCGGAGGGCGGGTGACTGAA. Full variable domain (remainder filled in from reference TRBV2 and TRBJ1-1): EPEVTQTPSHQVTQMGQEVILRCVPISNHLYFYWYRQILGQKVEFLVSFYNNEISEKSEIFDDQFSVERPDGSNFTLKIRSTKLEDSAMYFCASSGGRVTEAFFGQGTRLTVV.

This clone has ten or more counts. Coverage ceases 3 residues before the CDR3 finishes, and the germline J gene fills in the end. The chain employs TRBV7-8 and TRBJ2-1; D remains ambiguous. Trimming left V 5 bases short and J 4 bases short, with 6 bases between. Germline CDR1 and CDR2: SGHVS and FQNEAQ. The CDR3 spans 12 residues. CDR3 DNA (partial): TGTGCCAGCAGCGTAATATACAATGAG. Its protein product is CASSVIYNE. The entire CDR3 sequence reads CASSVIYNEQFF.

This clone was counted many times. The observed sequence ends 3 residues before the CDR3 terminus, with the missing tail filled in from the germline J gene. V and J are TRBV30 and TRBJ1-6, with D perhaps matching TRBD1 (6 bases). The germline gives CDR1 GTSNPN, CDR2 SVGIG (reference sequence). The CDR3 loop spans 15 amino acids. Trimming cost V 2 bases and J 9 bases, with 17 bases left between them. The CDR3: CAWSSWTAYGSPLHF. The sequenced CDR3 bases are TGTGCCTGGAGTTCCTGGACAGCCTATGGTTCACCC.